This TCR beta chain emerged from a study of cytomegalovirus exposure and HLA in healthy donors. Findings and caveats of the study: Immune exposure information available was restricted to CMV serostatus.

The PCR made use of 60 Vbeta and 13 Jbeta primers. The repertoire was sequenced with immunoSEQ multiplex PCR; TCRdb's copy has only in-frame clones and lacks some. The repertoire table contains 150,000 to 200,000 clones. As for this clone: Its target is unknown.

Germline-derived CDR1 and CDR2 are LNHDA and SQIVND (reference sequence). The ends lost 2 bases at V and 9 bases at J; junction bases unmatched: 11. The CDR3 is 16 amino acids. This chain uses TRBV19 with TRBJ2-1, with 9 bases that match TRBD2. The source material was PBMCs. This clonotype originated in a woman aged 55-70 years in good health and CMV-seronegative. The CDR3 DNA is TGTGCCAGTAGTATAATGACTAGCGGAGGGAGGGGTGAGCAGTTCTTC. Translated, it gives CASSIMTSGGRGEQFF.